One and the same sample provided the 17 T cell receptor beta chains below, sequenced in a study of shared clonotypes between healthy human individuals. Profiling relied on immunoSEQ multiplex PCR, and the TCRdb table lists in-frame clones only, not all of them. The repertoire holds under 750,000 clones, with just under 75% as singletons. Sequenced material: memory CD4+ T cells sorted from blood. Subset reported: CD45RA-negative fraction. Receptors originate from a woman between 25 and 40 years old in good health.

This clone was recorded a few times. The J gene is TRBJ2-2, the V gene TRBV25-1; D is undetermined. The CDR3 totals 16 residues. Germline V lookup: CDR1 MGHDK, CDR2 SYGVNS. The V and J ends lost 6 bases and 5 bases respectively, with 19 bases between them. CDR3 loop: CASSDSKRPWTGELFF. CDR3 in DNA: TGTGCCAGCAGCGATAGCAAACGTCCTTGGACCGGGGAGCTGTTTTTT.

This clone occurred once. The chain uses TRBV7-2 and TRBJ2-3; 8 bases are shared with TRBD2. CDR1 SGHTA and CDR2 FQGNSA come from the germline V gene. The CDR3 length is 17 residues. Trimming cost V 5 bases and J 5 bases; bases outside gene matches: 15. CDR3 sequence: CASSQQGSGSRGDTQYF. The CDR3 DNA follows: TGTGCCAGCAGCCAACAGGGAAGCGGGAGTAGGGGAGATACGCAGTATTTT.

This chain connects TRBV5-6 to TRBJ1-5; 9 bases match TRBD1. Germline lookup yields CDR1 SGHDT and CDR2 YYEEEE. Unmatched junction bases numbered 2, after V lost 0 bases and J lost 4 bases. The CDR3 consists of 15 residues. The CDR3 sequence is CASSLGGTGNQPQHF. CDR3 coding DNA: TGTGCCAGCAGCTTGGGAGGGACAGGGAATCAGCCCCAGCATTTT.

This clone was recorded only once. The rearrangement joins TRBV25-1 to TRBJ1-6; D perhaps matches TRBD1 (6 bases). The ends were cut back, 3 bases at V and 10 bases at J, with 10 bases in the middle. Looked up from germline, CDR1 is MGHDK and CDR2 is SYGVNS. This CDR3 region has 13 residues. CDR3 residues: CASSEGGGSPLHF. In DNA, the CDR3 is TGTGCCAGCAGTGAGGGTGGGGGCTCACCCCTCCACTTT. The full variable domain, its missing parts supplied by reference TRBV25-1 and TRBJ1-6, is EADIYQTPRYLVIGTGKKITLECSQTMGHDKMYWYQQDPGMELHLIHYSYGVNSTEKGDLSSESTVSRIRTEHFPLTLESARPSHTSQYLCASSEGGGSPLHFGNGTRLTVT.

The chain is built from TRBV10-1 and TRBJ2-7; 9 bases are a match to TRBD2. Germline loops: CDR1 WNHNN, CDR2 SYGVQD (reference sequence). The CDR3 is 15 amino acids. V lost 6 bases to trimming and J lost 0 bases; unmatched junction nucleotides: 6. The CDR3 DNA reads TGCGCCAGCAGCCCTAGCGGGACGACCTCCTACGAGCAGTACTTC. This sequence encodes CASSPSGTTSYEQYF.

The rearrangement joins TRBV11-2 to TRBJ1-4; D is uncertain. Germline V gives CDR1 SGHAT, CDR2 FQNNGV. The CDR3 sequence is 11 residues long. The germline V and J ends were trimmed by 3 bases and 13 bases, with 9 bases remaining between them. CDR3 nucleotide sequence: TGTGCCAGCAGCTTGGAAAGGAGACTGTTTTTT. Its protein is CASSLERRLFF. Full variable domain (outside the CDR3, taken from reference TRBV11-2 and TRBJ1-4): EAGVAQSPRYKIIEKRQSVAFWCNPISGHATLYWYQQILGQGPKLLIQFQNNGVVDDSQLPKDRFSAERLKGVDSTLKIQPAKLEDSAVYLCASSLERRLFFGSGTQLSVL.

The chain has TRBV28 and TRBJ1-5, with D unresolved. Trimming shortened V by 5 bases and J by 3 bases, and 11 bases separated the two germline ends. The CDR3 has 14 amino acids. Germline CDR1 and CDR2: MDHEN and SYDVKM. DNA for the CDR3: TGTGCCAGCAGTCGGACGGGGTTCAATCAGCCCCAGCATTTT. Protein sequence: CASSRTGFNQPQHF.

The V and J genes are TRBV29-1 and TRBJ2-2; 9 bases map to TRBD1. The CDR3 has 13 residues. Germline V lookup: CDR1 SQVTM, CDR2 ANQGSEA. Trimming cost V 5 bases and J 5 bases; bases outside gene matches: 3. CDR3 DNA: TGCAGCGTTAGACAGGGGGTGACCGGGGAGCTGTTTTTT. As protein: CSVRQGVTGELFF.

The chain uses TRBV5-1 and TRBJ1-1, with 7 bases matching TRBD1. Germline loops: CDR1 SGHRS, CDR2 YFSETQ. The ends lost 4 bases at V and 5 bases at J; junction bases unmatched: 11. This CDR3 has 15 residues. The CDR3 DNA is TGCGCCAGCAGCCAATCAACAGGGGTCGGGACTGAAGCTTTCTTT. Its translation: CASSQSTGVGTEAFF.

This clone was counted once. The chain couples TRBV5-1 to TRBJ2-2; D remains ambiguous. CDR1 SGHRS and CDR2 YFSETQ come from the germline V gene. The germline V and J ends were trimmed by 6 bases and 3 bases, with 12 bases remaining between them. The CDR3 length is 14 residues. CDR3 DNA: TGCGCCAGCATTAAGGAGACGGACACCGGGGAGCTGTTTTTT. Translation gives CASIKETDTGELFF.

This rearrangement joins TRBV29-1 to TRBJ1-1; D is possibly TRBD1 (5 bases). V lost 7 bases and J lost 3, with 9 bases in between. The CDR3 extends over 11 amino acids. In germline, CDR1 is SQVTM, CDR2 ANQGSEA. CDR3 sequence: CSAGTDTEAFF. DNA of the CDR3: TGCAGCGCTGGGACCGACACTGAAGCTTTCTTT.

The chain uses TRBV5-1 and TRBJ2-7; 9 nucleotides match TRBD2. This CDR3 is built from 16 residues. Germline values: CDR1 SGHRS, CDR2 YFSETQ. V shed 1 base, J shed 2 bases, and the junction held 7 bases outside the gene matches. The CDR3 loop reads CASSLYQAGGTYEQYF. The CDR3, as DNA: TGCGCCAGCAGCTTGTATCAAGCGGGAGGTACCTACGAGCAGTACTTC. Looking up the rest from reference TRBV5-1 and TRBJ2-7 gives the full variable domain: KAGVTQTPRYLIKTRGQQVTLSCSPISGHRSVSWYQQTPGQGLQFLFEYFSETQRNKGNFPGRFSGRQFSNSRSEMNVSTLELGDSALYLCASSLYQAGGTYEQYFGPGTRLTVT.

The rearrangement uses TRBV15 and TRBJ1-2, with D maybe TRBD1 (6 bases). This CDR3 has 14 residues. Germline assignment: CDR1 LNHNV and CDR2 YYDKDF (reference sequence). V lost 5 bases, J lost 8 bases, and 18 bases lay in between. The chain's CDR3 is CATSSQLGGGGYTF. CDR3 DNA: TGTGCCACCAGCTCCCAGCTGGGGGGGGGCGGCTACACCTTC.

This clone was counted many times. At one boundary the junction diverges from the germline segment, which might be a read error. The gene calls are TRBV28 and TRBJ2-1; maybe TRBD1 (6 bases). Germline V gene sequence: CDR1 MDHEN, CDR2 SYDVKM. This CDR3 is 14 amino acids long. The CDR3 coding sequence is TGTGCCAGCCTACTAGGGGGTTCCTCCAATGAGCAGTTCTTC. It translates to CASLLGGSSNEQFF.

The V and J genes are TRBV5-1 and TRBJ2-7; D possibly matches TRBD1 or TRBD2 (5 bases each). From germline, CDR1 is SGHRS and CDR2 YFSETQ. The CDR3 is 13 amino acids. V gave up 4 bases and J gave up 10 bases, with 18 bases separating them. In nucleotides, the CDR3 is TGCGCCAGCAGCCAAAGGGACGGTTTGGGACAGTACTTC. It is translated as CASSQRDGLGQYF.

This clone was counted a few times. The chain couples TRBV7-2 to TRBJ1-5; D is undetermined. V lost 5 bases, J lost 6 bases, and 11 bases lay in between. The V gene's germline CDR1 is SGHTA and CDR2 FQGNSA. The CDR3 is 13 amino acids. CDR3 nucleotides: TGTGCCAGCAGCCCCTACACGGGTCAGCCCCAGCATTTT. Translated: CASSPYTGQPQHF. Full variable domain (rest looked up from reference TRBV7-2 and TRBJ1-5): GAGVSQSPSNKVTEKGKDVELRCDPISGHTALYWYRQSLGQGLEFLIYFQGNSAPDKSGLPSDRFSAERTGGSVSTLTIQRTQQEDSAVYLCASSPYTGQPQHFGDGTRLSIL.

This chain uses TRBV5-1 with TRBJ1-2; a weak D match, TRBD1 (5 bases). Germline CDR1 reads SGHRS; CDR2 reads YFSETQ. Trimming stripped 4 bases from V and 2 bases from J, with 9 bases between. CDR3 length: 13 residues. In DNA, the CDR3 is TGCGCCAGCAGCCGGGACGGCAACTATGGCTACACCTTC. Protein sequence: CASSRDGNYGYTF.